The present TCR beta chain was sequenced within a study of CD8 T cells in Susac syndrome. Study findings and constraints: An acknowledgment was made by the study that its TCR sequencing and HLA analysis involved relatively few individuals.

In the case of this clonotype: Its antigen is undetermined.

The germline V gene encodes CDR1 MNHEY and CDR2 SMNVEV (reference sequence). V lost 2 bases and J lost 4, with 12 bases in between. The CDR3 covers 15 residues. RNA, at about 0.5 to 1 ug, was reverse transcribed with random hexamers. TCRdb ran MiXCR on the immunoSEQ multiplex PCR reads and lists one entry per CDR3 protein. The sample includes 200,000 or so distinct CDR3 sequences, 90% to 95% of them seen just once. The chain uses TRBV27 and TRBJ2-1; D possibly uses TRBD1 or TRBD2 (5 bases each). The clonotype originates from a human donor with multiple sclerosis. Material: CD4+ T cells from PBMCs. The CDR3 DNA reads as TGTGCCAGCAGTTTACCCGGGACCTCTTACAATGAGCAGTTCTTC. Translation gives CASSLPGTSYNEQFF.